This T cell receptor (beta chain) appears in the sequencing data of a study of OX40 agonist ivuxolimab in advanced cancers. Study results and limitations: The average count of expanded clones was higher among CD8+ T cells than among CD4+. The specificity for antigen of the expanded peripheral T cells was not determined.

Using immunoSEQ multiplex PCR, the repertoire was profiled, and TCRdb retains in-frame clones only, with some absent. The sample carries 65,000 to 80,000 clones, more than 75% recorded once. Comments on this clone: What it recognizes is unknown.

Sequenced material: CD4+ or CD8+ T cells sorted from blood, taken in a trial of the OX40 agonist ivuxolimab. This receptor was identified in an adult with an advanced solid tumor such as melanoma, head and neck, liver or kidney cancer.

CDR3 in amino acids: CASHREGGETQYF. As DNA, the CDR3 is TGTGCCAGCCACAGGGAGGGAGGAGAGACCCAGTACTTC. The chain is built from TRBV28 and TRBJ2-5; tentatively, D is TRBD2 (7 bases). Germline CDR1 is MDHEN and CDR2 is SYDVKM. Trimming cost V 8 bases and J 4 bases, with 14 bases left between them. This CDR3 has 13 amino acids.